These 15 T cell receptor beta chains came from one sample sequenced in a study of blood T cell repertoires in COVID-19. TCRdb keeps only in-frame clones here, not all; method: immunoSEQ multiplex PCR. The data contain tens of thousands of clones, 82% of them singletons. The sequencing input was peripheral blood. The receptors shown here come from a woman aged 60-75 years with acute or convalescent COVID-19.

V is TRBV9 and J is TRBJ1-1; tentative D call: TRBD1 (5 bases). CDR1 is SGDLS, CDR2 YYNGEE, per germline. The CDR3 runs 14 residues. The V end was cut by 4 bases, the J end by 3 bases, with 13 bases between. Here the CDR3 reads CASSPGDGYTEAFF. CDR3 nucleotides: TGTGCCAGCAGCCCGGGGGACGGCTACACTGAAGCTTTCTTT.

The DNA of the CDR3 is TGTGCCAGCAGAGGACCACAGGGACAGCCCCAGCATTTT. Translated, it gives CASRGPQGQPQHF. The chain is built from TRBV28 and TRBJ1-5, with D maybe TRBD1 (6 bases). Trimming left V 6 bases short and J 7 bases short, with 13 bases between. The CDR3 contains 13 residues. The V gene's germline CDR1 is MDHEN and CDR2 SYDVKM.

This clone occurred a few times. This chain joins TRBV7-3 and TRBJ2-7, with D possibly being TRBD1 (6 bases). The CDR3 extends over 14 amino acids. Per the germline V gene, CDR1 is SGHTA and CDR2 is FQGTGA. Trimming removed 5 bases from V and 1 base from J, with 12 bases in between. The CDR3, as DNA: TGTGCCAGCAGCCCAGGTACAGGGTCCTACGAGCAGTACTTC. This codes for CASSPGTGSYEQYF.

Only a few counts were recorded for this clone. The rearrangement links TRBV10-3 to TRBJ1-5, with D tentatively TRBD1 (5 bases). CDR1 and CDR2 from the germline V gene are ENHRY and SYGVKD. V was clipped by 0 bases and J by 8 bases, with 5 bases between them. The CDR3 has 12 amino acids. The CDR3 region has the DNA TGTGCCATCAGTGAGTCAGGGGAGCCCCAGCATTTT. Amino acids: CAISESGEPQHF.

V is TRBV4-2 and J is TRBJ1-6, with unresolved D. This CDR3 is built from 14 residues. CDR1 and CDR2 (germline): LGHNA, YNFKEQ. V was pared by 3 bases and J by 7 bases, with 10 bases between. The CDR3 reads CASSQADKNSPLHF. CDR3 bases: TGTGCCAGCAGCCAGGCCGACAAGAATTCACCCCTCCACTTT.

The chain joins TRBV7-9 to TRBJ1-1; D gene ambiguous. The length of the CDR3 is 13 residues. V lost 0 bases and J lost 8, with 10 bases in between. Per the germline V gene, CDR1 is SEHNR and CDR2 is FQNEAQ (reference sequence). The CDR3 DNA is TGTGCCAGCAGCTTAGCAGGCGGCAAAGAAGCTTTCTTT. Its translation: CASSLAGGKEAFF.

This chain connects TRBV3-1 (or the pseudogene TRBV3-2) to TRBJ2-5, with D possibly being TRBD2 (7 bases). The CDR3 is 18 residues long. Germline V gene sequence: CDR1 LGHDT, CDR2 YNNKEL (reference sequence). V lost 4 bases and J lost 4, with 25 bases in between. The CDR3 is CASSRPLLVGGHGETQYF. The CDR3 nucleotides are TGTGCCAGCAGCCGACCACTCCTAGTGGGGGGGCACGGAGAGACCCAGTACTTC.

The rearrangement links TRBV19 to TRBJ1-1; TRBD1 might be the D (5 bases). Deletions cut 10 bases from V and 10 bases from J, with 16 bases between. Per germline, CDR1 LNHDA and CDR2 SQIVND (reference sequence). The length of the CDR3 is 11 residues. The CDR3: CATVGGVGAFF. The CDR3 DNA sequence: TGTGCCACAGTGGGGGGGGTTGGAGCTTTCTTT.

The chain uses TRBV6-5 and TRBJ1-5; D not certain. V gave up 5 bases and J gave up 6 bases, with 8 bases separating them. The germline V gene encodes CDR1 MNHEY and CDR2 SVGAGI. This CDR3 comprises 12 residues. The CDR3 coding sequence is TGTGCCAGCAGTCACCGGGGTCAGCCCCAGCATTTT. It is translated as CASSHRGQPQHF.

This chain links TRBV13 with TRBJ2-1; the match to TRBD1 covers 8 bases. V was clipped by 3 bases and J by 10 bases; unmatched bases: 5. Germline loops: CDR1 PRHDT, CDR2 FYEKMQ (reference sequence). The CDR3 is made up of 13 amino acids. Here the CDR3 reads CASSFTGGREQFF. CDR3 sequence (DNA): TGTGCCAGCAGCTTCACAGGGGGTAGAGAGCAGTTCTTC.

The CDR3 DNA sequence: TGCAGCGTTGAATCGGCGAGGGCGGGTCTCCAACACCGGGCTTTCTTT. It is translated as CSVESARAGLQHRAFF. This chain links TRBV29-1 with TRBJ1-1, with unresolved D. Germline V lookup: CDR1 SQVTM, CDR2 ANQGSEA. CDR3 size: 16 residues. The V end lost 2 bases, the J end lost 11 bases, and 27 bases lay between the germline ends.

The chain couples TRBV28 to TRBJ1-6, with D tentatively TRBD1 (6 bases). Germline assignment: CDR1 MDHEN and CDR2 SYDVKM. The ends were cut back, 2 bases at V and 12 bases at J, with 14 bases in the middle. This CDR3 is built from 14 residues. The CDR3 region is CASSLRQDPIPLHF. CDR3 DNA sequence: TGTGCCAGCAGTTTAAGACAGGACCCGATACCCCTCCACTTT.

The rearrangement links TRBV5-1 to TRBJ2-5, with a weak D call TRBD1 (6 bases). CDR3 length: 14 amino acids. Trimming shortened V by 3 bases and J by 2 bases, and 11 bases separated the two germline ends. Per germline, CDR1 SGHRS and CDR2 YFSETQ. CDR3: CASSSQGRQETQYF. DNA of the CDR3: TGCGCCAGCAGCTCACAGGGTCGGCAAGAGACCCAGTACTTC.

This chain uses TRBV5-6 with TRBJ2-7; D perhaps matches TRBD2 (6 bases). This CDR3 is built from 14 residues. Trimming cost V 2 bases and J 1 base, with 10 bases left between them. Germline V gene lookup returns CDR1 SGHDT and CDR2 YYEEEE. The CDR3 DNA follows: TGTGCCAGCAGCTTCAGCGGGCCTTCCTACGAGCAGTACTTC. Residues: CASSFSGPSYEQYF.

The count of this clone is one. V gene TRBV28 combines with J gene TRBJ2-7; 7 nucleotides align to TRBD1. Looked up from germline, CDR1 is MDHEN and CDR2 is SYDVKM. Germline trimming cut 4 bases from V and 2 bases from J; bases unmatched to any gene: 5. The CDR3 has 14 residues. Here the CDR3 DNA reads TGTGCCAGCAGTTCCGGGACAGAACCCTACGAGCAGTACTTC. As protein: CASSSGTEPYEQYF.